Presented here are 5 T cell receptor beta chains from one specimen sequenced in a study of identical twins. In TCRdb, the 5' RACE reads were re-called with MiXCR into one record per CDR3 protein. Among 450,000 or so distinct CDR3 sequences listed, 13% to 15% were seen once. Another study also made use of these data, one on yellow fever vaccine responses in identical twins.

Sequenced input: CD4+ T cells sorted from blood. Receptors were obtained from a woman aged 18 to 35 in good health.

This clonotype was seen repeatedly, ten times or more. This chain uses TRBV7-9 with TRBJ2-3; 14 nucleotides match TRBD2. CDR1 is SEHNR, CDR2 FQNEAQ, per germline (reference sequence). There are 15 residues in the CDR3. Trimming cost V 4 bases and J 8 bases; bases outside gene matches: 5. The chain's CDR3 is CASSSSGTSGSTQYF. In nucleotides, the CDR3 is TGTGCCAGCAGCTCCTCGGGGACTAGCGGGAGTACGCAGTATTTT. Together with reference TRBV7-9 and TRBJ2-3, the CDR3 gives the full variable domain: DTGVSQNPRHKITKRGQNVTFRCDPISEHNRLYWYRQTLGQGPEFLTYFQNEAQLEKSRLLSDRFSAERPKGSFSTLEIQRTEQGDSAMYLCASSSSGTSGSTQYFGPGTRLTVL.

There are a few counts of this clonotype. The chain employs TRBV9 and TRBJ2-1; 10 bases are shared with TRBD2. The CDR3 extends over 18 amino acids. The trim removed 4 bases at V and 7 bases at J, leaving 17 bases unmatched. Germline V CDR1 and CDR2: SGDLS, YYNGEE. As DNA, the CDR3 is TGTGCCAGCAGCACCCAGATTCTCACTAGCGGGATAAGGAATGAGCAGTTCTTC. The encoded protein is CASSTQILTSGIRNEQFF. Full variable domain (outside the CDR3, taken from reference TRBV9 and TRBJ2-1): DSGVTQTPKHLITATGQRVTLRCSPRSGDLSVYWYQQSLDQGLQFLIQYYNGEERAKGNILERFSAQQFPDLHSELNLSSLELGDSALYFCASSTQILTSGIRNEQFFGPGTRLTVL.

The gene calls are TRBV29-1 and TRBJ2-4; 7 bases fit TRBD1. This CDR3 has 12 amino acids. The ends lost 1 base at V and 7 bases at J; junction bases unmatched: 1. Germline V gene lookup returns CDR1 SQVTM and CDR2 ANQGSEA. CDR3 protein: CSVEATGNIQYF. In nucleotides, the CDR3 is TGCAGCGTTGAAGCGACAGGGAACATTCAGTACTTC.

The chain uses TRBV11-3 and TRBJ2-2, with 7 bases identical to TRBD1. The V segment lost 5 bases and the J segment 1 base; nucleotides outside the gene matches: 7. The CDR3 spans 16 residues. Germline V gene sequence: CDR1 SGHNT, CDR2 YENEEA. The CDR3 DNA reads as TGTGCCAGCAGCCGAGGACAGGATAGGAACACCGGGGAGCTGTTTTTT. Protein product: CASSRGQDRNTGELFF. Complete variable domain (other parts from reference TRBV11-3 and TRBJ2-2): EAGVVQSPRYKIIEKKQPVAFWCNPISGHNTLYWYLQNLGQGPELLIRYENEEAVDDSQLPKDRFSAERLKGVDSTLKIQPAELGDSAVYLCASSRGQDRNTGELFFGEGSRLTVL.

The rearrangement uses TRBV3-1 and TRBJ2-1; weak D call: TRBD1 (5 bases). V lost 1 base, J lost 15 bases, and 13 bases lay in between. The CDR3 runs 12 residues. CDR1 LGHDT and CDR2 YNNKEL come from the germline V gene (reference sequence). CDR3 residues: CASSQGEGVGFF. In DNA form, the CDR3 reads TGTGCCAGCAGCCAAGGGGAAGGGGTTGGGTTCTTC.